This T cell receptor (beta chain) was observed in a study of shared clonotypes between healthy human individuals. Worth noting for this clone: What it binds is not known.

The CDR3 loop spans 18 amino acids. V was trimmed by 6 bases and J by 0 bases, leaving 20 bases between them. The germline CDR1 and CDR2 sequences are MRHNA and SNTAGT. Sequencing was performed with immunoSEQ multiplex PCR; in TCRdb, only in-frame clones are kept and a portion is missing. The table lists approximately 2.4 million clones, around 95% of them singletons, with around 0.13% in the top ten. Notes on the study in general: Sequencing depth was expected to influence donor clonotype sharing.

Sequencing used naive CD4+ T cells sorted from blood. Subset in this sample: CD45RA+ positively selected. J is TRBJ1-4 and V is TRBV6-4; weak D call: TRBD1 (6 bases). The clonotype was recovered from a man between 18 and 29 years old in good health. CDR3 protein: CASSPFPPRGSTNEKLFF. As DNA, the CDR3 is TGTGCCAGCAGCCCCTTCCCCCCGAGGGGGTCAACTAATGAAAAACTGTTTTTT.